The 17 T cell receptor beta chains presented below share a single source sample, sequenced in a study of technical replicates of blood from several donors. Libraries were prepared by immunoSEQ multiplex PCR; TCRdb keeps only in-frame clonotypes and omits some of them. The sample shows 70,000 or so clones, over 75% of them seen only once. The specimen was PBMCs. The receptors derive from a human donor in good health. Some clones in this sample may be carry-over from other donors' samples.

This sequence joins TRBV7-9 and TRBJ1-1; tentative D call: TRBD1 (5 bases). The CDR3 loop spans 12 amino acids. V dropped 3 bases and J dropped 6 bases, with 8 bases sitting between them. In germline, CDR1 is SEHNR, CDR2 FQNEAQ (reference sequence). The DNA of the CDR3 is TGTGCCAGCAGCTTGGGGGAGGCTGAAGCTTTCTTT. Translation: CASSLGEAEAFF.

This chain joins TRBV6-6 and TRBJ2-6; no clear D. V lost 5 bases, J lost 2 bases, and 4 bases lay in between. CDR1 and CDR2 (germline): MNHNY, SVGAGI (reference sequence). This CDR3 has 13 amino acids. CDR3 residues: CASSLPGANVLTF. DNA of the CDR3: TGTGCCAGCAGTCTCCCTGGGGCCAACGTCCTGACTTTC.

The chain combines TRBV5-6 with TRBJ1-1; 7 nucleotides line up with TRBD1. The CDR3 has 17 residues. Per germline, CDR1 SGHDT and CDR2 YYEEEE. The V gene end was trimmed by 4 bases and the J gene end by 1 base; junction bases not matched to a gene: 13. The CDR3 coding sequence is TGTGCCAGCAGCCCATATGTAAGGGGGCTGACGAACACTGAAGCTTTCTTT. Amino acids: CASSPYVRGLTNTEAFF.

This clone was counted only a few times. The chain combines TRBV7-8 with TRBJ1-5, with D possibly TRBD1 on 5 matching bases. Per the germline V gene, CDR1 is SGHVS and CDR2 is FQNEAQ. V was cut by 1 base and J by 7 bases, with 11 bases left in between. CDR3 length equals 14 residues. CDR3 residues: CASSLELGHQPQHF. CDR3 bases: TGTGCCAGCAGCTTAGAATTGGGGCACCAGCCCCAGCATTTT.

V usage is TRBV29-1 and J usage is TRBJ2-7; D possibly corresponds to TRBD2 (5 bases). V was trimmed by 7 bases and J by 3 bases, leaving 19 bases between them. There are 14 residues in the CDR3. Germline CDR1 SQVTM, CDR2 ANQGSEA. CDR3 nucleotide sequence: TGCAGCGCCGTCGGGGAACAAGGGATCTACGAGCAGTACTTC. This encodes CSAVGEQGIYEQYF.

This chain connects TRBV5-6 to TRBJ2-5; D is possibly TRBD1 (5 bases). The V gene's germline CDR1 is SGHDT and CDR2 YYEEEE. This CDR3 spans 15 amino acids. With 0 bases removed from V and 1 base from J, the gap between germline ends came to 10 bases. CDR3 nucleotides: TGTGCCAGCAGCTTGGGGGGCCAAGGCCAAGAGACCCAGTACTTC. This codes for CASSLGGQGQETQYF.

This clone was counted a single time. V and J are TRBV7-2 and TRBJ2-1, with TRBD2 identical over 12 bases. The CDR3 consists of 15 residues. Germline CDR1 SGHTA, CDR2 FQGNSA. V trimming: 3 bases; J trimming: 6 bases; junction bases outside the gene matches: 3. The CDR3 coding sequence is TGTGCCAGCAGCTTTACTAGCGGGGGGTTCAATGAGCAGTTCTTC. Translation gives CASSFTSGGFNEQFF.

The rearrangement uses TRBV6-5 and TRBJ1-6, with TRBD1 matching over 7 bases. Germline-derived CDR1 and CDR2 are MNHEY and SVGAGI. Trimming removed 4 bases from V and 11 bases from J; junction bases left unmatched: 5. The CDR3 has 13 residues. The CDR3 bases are TGTGCCAGCAGTTCCTCGGGACAGACACCCCTCCACTTT. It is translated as CASSSSGQTPLHF.

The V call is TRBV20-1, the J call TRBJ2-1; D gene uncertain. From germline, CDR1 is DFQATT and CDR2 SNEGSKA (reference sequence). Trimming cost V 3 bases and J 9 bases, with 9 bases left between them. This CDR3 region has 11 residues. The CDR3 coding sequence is TGCAGTGCTAGCCTTAGTTCTGAGCAGTTCTTC. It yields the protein CSASLSSEQFF.

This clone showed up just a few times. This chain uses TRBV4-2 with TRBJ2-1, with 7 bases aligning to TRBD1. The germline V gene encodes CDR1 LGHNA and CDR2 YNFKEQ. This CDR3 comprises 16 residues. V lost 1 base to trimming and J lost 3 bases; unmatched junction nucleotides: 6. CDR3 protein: CASSQGYGTDYNEQFF. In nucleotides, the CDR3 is TGTGCCAGCAGCCAAGGTTACGGGACAGACTACAATGAGCAGTTCTTC.

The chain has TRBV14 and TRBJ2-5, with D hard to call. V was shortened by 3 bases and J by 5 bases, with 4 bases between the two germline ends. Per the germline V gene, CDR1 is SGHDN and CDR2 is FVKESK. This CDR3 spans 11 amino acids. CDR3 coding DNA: TGTGCCAGCAGCCAGCGGGAGACCCAGTACTTC. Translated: CASSQRETQYF.

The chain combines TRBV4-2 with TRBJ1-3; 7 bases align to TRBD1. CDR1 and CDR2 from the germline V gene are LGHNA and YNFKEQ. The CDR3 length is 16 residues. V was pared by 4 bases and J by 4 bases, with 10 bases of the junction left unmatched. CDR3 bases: TGTGCCAGCAGCCTCCGTGCCGACAGGGTGGGAAACACCATATATTTT. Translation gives CASSLRADRVGNTIYF.

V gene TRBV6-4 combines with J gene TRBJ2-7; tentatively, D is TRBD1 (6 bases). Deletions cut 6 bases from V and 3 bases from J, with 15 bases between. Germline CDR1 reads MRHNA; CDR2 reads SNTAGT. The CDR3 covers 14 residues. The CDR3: CASSLQGYGYEQYF. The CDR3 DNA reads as TGTGCCAGCAGCTTACAGGGCTATGGCTACGAGCAGTACTTC.

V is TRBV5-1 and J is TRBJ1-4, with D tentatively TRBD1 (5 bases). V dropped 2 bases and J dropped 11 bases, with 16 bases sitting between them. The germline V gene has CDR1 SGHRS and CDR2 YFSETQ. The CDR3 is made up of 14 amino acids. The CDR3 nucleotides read TGCGCCAGCAGCTTCGGGTCGGGGGAAAAGAAACTGTTTTTT. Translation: CASSFGSGEKKLFF.

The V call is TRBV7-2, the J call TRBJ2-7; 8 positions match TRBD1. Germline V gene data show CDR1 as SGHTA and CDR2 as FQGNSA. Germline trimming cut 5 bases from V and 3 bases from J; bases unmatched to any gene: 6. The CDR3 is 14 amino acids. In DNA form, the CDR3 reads TGTGCCAGCAGCCCAACCGGGACAGGCTACGAGCAGTACTTC. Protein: CASSPTGTGYEQYF. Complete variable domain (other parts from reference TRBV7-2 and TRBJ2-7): GAGVSQSPSNKVTEKGKDVELRCDPISGHTALYWYRQSLGQGLEFLIYFQGNSAPDKSGLPSDRFSAERTGGSVSTLTIQRTQQEDSAVYLCASSPTGTGYEQYFGPGTRLTVT.

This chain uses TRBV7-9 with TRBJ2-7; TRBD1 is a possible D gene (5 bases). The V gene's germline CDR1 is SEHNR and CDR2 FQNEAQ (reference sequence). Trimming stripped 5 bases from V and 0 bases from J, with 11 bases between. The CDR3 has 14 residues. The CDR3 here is CASSRGRDSYEQYF. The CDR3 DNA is TGTGCCAGCAGCCGCGGCAGGGACTCCTACGAGCAGTACTTC.

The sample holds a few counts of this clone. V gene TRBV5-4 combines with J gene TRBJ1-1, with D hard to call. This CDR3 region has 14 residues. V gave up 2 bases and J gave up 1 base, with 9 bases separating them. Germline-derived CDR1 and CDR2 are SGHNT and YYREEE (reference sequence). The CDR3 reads CASSFGQRNTEAFF. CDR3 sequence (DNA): TGTGCCAGCAGCTTTGGGCAGAGGAACACTGAAGCTTTCTTT.